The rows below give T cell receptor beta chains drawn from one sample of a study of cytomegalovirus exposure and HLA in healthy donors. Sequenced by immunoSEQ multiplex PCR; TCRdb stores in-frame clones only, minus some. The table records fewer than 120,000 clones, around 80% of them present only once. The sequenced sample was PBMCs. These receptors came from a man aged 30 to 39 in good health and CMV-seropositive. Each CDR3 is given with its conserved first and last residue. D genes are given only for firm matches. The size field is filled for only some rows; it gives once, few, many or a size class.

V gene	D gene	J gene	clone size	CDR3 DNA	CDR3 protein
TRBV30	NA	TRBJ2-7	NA	TGTGCCTGGAGTGGCTCCCCCGTCGGACAGAGCTCCTACGAGCAGTACTTC	CAWSGSPVGQSSYEQYF
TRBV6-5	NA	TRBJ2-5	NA	TGTGCCAGCAAGGGGGAGACCCAGTACTTC	CASKGETQYF
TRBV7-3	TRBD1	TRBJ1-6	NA	TGTGCCAGCAGCCCAGGACAGGGCCTGCCCCTCCACTTT	CASSPGQGLPLHF
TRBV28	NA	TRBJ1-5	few	TGTGCCAGCAGCGGACAGTACAATCAGCCCCAGCATTTT	CASSGQYNQPQHF
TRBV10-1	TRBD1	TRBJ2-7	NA	TGCGCCAGCAAGGGGGACAGGGAATCGGTGTACTTC	CASKGDRESVYF
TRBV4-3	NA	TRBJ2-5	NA	TGCGCCAGCAGCCCCGTCGCATCGGTAGAGACCCAGTACTTC	CASSPVASVETQYF
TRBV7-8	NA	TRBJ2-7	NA	TGTGCCAGCAGCTCCGACACCTCAGGTGGCAACGAGCAGTACTTC	CASSSDTSGGNEQYF
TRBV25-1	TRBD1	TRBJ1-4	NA	TGTGCCAGCAGTGAGGACAGGGGAATAGTAAAACTGTTTTTT	CASSEDRGIVKLFF
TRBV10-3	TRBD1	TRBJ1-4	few	TGTGCCATCAGGCGGGACAGAAGAGATGAAAAACTGTTTTTT	CAIRRDRRDEKLFF
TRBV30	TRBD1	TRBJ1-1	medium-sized	TGTGCCTGGACTACTGGACAGGGGCTGAACACTGAAGCTTTCTTT	CAWTTGQGLNTEAFF
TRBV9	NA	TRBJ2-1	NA	TGTGCCAGCAGCGTAGTGAGTCCAAGTTTGATAAATGAGCAGTTCTTC	CASSVVSPSLINEQFF
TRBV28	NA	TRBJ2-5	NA	TGTGCCAGCAGTTTATTGCGCTACCACCAAGAGACCCAGTACTTC	CASSLLRYHQETQYF
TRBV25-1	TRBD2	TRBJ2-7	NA	TGTGCCAGCAGTCCTAGAGTTGCTAGCGGTGTCTACGAGCAGTACTTC	CASSPRVASGVYEQYF
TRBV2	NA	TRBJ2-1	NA	TGTGCCAGCAAGCTCCGGGACACGACCTACAATGAGCAGTTCTTC	CASKLRDTTYNEQFF
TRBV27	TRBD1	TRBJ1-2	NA	TGTGCCAGCAGTCCAGGGGGCGGCACTAACTATGGCTACACCTTC	CASSPGGGTNYGYTF
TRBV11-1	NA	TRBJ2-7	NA	TGTGCCAGCAGCTTAGACAGGGGGGGCGAGCAGTACTTC	CASSLDRGGEQYF
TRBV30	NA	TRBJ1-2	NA	TGTGCCTGGAGTCCTCAGGGGACGGGCTACACCTTC	CAWSPQGTGYTF
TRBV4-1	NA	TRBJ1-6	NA	TGCGCCAGCAGCACCCGACAGGTTAATTCACCCCTCCACTTT	CASSTRQVNSPLHF
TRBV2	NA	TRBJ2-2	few	TGTGCCAGCAGGGAGGACAGCAACACCGGGGAGCTGTTTTTT	CASREDSNTGELFF
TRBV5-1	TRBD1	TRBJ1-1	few	TGCGCCAGCAGCTACACACAGGGGGCCAGGAACACTGAAGCTTTCTTT	CASSYTQGARNTEAFF
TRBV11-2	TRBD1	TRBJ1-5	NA	TGTGCCAGCAGCTTAGATCCTCCGGACAGGGAAAGCAATCAGCCCCAGCATTTT	CASSLDPPDRESNQPQHF
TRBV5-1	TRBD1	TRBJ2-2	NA	TGCGCCAGCAGCTTTCCGGGACAGGGTGATCCCCGGGCGCCCGGGGAGCTGTTTTTT	CASSFPGQGDPRAPGELFF
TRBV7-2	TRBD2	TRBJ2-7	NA	TGTGCCAGCAGGAATAGCGGGTCCTACGAGCAGTACTTC	CASRNSGSYEQYF
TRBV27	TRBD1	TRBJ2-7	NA	TGTGCCAGCACTTACGGGACAGGGAGCGAGCAGTACTTC	CASTYGTGSEQYF
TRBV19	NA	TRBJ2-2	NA	TGTGCCAGTAGTATAGATTCAGGACTGGAGCTGTTTTTT	CASSIDSGLELFF
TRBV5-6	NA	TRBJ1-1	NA	TGTGCCAGCAGACGGGGGGTGCTCACTGAAGCTTTCTTT	CASRRGVLTEAFF
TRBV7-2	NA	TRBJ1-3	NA	TGTGCCAGCAGCTTAGATTCGGGGACTGGAAACACCATATATTTT	CASSLDSGTGNTIYF
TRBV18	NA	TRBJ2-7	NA	TGTGCCAGCTCACCATCGCAGTACGAGCAGTACTTC	CASSPSQYEQYF
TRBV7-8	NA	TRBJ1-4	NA	TGTGCCAGCAGCTTAGGAGCGGGTCCAACTAATGAAAAACTGTTTTTT	CASSLGAGPTNEKLFF
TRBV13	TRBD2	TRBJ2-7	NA	TGTGCCAGCAGCAGGGAGGGTTCCTCCTACGAGCAGTACTTC	CASSREGSSYEQYF
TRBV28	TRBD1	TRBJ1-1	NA	TGTGCCAGCCAGGGGGCGAACACTGAAGCTTTCTTT	CASQGANTEAFF
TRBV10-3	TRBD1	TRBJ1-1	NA	TGTGCCAGCATTTCTACAGGGGGCACTGAAGCTTTCTTT	CASISTGGTEAFF